These 14 T cell receptor beta chains came from one sample sequenced in a study of cytomegalovirus exposure and HLA in healthy donors. PCR involved 60 Vbeta and 13 Jbeta primers. Using immunoSEQ multiplex PCR, the repertoire was profiled, and TCRdb retains in-frame clones only, with some absent. Of under 200,000 clones listed, approximately 71% are singletons. Sequenced sample: PBMCs. These TCRs come from a girl aged 5-17 years in good health and CMV-seronegative.

The chain carries TRBV7-8 and TRBJ2-3; D unclear. Germline loops: CDR1 SGHVS, CDR2 FQNEAQ. V was pared by 3 bases and J by 4 bases, with 11 bases between. The CDR3 is 14 amino acids. Written as DNA, the CDR3 is TGTGCCAGCAGCTTGTACGCTGAGGCAGATACGCAGTATTTT. It codes for CASSLYAEADTQYF.

The chain has TRBV5-1 and TRBJ2-6; 9 positions agree with TRBD1. Germline V lookup: CDR1 SGHRS, CDR2 YFSETQ. The V and J ends lost 1 base and 3 bases, in that order; junction bases with no gene match: 14. The CDR3 length is 20 residues. In DNA, the CDR3 is TGCGCCAGCAGCTTGCTGGGGACAGGGCTCCCGGGGGGTGGGGCCAACGTCCTGACTTTC. It codes for CASSLLGTGLPGGGANVLTF.

The V gene is TRBV9, the J gene TRBJ2-7, with 9 nucleotides matching TRBD2. The CDR3 contains 13 residues. With V trimmed by 2 bases and J by 5 bases, 2 bases remained unmatched. Germline V gene lookup returns CDR1 SGDLS and CDR2 YYNGEE. The CDR3 spells CASSVAGGNEQYF. The CDR3 bases are TGTGCCAGCAGCGTTGCGGGGGGGAACGAGCAGTACTTC.

DNA for the CDR3: TGTGCCACCAGCAGTGAAGGACAGACCCACGAGCAGTACTTC. It is translated as CATSSEGQTHEQYF. The chain uses TRBV15 and TRBJ2-7, with D tentatively TRBD1 (6 bases). V lost 3 bases and J lost 5, with 14 bases in between. The CDR3 is made up of 14 amino acids. Germline CDR1 is LNHNV and CDR2 is YYDKDF (reference sequence). The full variable domain, in which reference TRBV15 and TRBJ2-7 provide the parts outside the CDR3, is DAMVIQNPRYQVTQFGKPVTLSCSQTLNHNVMYWYQQKSSQAPKLLFHYYDKDFNNEADTPDNFQSRRPNTSFCFLDIRSPGLGDTAMYLCATSSEGQTHEQYFGPGTRLTVT.

The CDR3 spells CASSLDRGWTEAFF. The CDR3 coding sequence is TGTGCCAGCAGCCTAGACAGGGGTTGGACTGAAGCTTTCTTT. V and J are TRBV7-9 and TRBJ1-1; TRBD1 aligns across 8 bases. The V gene end was trimmed by 5 bases and the J gene end by 5 bases; junction bases not matched to a gene: 7. Germline CDR1 SEHNR, CDR2 FQNEAQ (reference sequence). This CDR3 contains 14 residues.

The CDR3 nucleotides are TGTGCCAGTAGTTCTGACAGGGGGCTCAATCAGCCCCAGCATTTT. Protein sequence: CASSSDRGLNQPQHF. The chain carries TRBV19 and TRBJ1-5; 10 bases match TRBD1. Germline CDR1 LNHDA, CDR2 SQIVND (reference sequence). J lost 3 bases, V lost 5 bases, and 4 bases had no gene match. CDR3 length: 15 amino acids.

This clone has only a few counts. The DNA for the CDR3 is TGTGCCAGCAGCTTGGCAGGGGCTCGTGAAAAACTGTTTTTT. As protein: CASSLAGAREKLFF. The rearrangement uses TRBV5-6 and TRBJ1-4, with D possibly matching TRBD1 (6 bases). The CDR3 covers 14 residues. Trimming pared 0 bases from V and 7 bases from J, leaving 10 bases between. Germline V gene lookup returns CDR1 SGHDT and CDR2 YYEEEE.

V usage is TRBV7-3 and J usage is TRBJ2-1; TRBD1 is a possible D gene (5 bases). The CDR3 contains 16 residues. V lost 1 base and J 1 base, leaving 11 bases between the germline ends. CDR1 and CDR2 from the germline V gene are SGHTA and FQGTGA. CDR3 amino acids: CASSLIGARSYNEQFF. The CDR3 DNA reads as TGTGCCAGCAGCTTAATAGGGGCCAGGTCCTACAATGAGCAGTTCTTC.

The chain has TRBV2 and TRBJ2-5; 7 bases are a match to TRBD2. The trim removed 6 bases at V and 10 bases at J, leaving 20 bases unmatched. From germline, CDR1 is SNHLY and CDR2 FYNNEI. The CDR3 length is 16 residues. This chain's CDR3 is CASSAPGASGVWGQYF. The CDR3 bases are TGTGCCAGCAGCGCCCCGGGAGCTAGCGGTGTGTGGGGCCAGTACTTC.

This clone showed up just a few times. The chain has TRBV5-1 and TRBJ2-1; 11 nucleotides match TRBD1. The CDR3 runs to 13 residues. Germline loops: CDR1 SGHRS, CDR2 YFSETQ. V shed 5 bases and J 8 bases; nucleotides not matched to a gene: 3. In nucleotides, the CDR3 is TGCGCCAGCAGGCGGACAGGGGGCGATGAGCAGTTCTTC. This sequence encodes CASRRTGGDEQFF.

The chain uses TRBV9 and TRBJ2-7; 8 nucleotides line up with TRBD2. Germline trimming cut 4 bases from V and 9 bases from J; bases unmatched to any gene: 12. The CDR3 sequence is 14 residues long. The germline V gene has CDR1 SGDLS and CDR2 YYNGEE. The CDR3 loop is CASSQEAGGRAQYF. The CDR3 DNA follows: TGTGCCAGCAGCCAAGAGGCGGGGGGCCGTGCGCAGTACTTC.

The rearrangement joins TRBV11-2 to TRBJ1-2, with TRBD1 identical over 7 bases. The length of the CDR3 is 15 residues. The germline gives CDR1 SGHAT, CDR2 FQNNGV. V was pared by 2 bases and J by 5 bases, with 8 bases of the junction left unmatched. The CDR3 protein is CASSLTTGTAYGYTF. CDR3 sequence (DNA): TGTGCCAGCAGCTTAACAACCGGGACAGCTTATGGCTACACCTTC.

This chain joins TRBV6-4 and TRBJ2-3; 11 positions match TRBD2. Per germline, CDR1 MRHNA and CDR2 SNTAGT. The CDR3 is 17 amino acids. The trim removed 0 bases at V and 4 bases at J, leaving 6 bases unmatched. The DNA of the CDR3 is TGTGCCAGCAGTGACTCTTATAGCGGGGGGGGTCCAGATACGCAGTATTTT. Translation: CASSDSYSGGGPDTQYF.

The chain recombines TRBV27 with TRBJ1-5, with 9 bases aligning to TRBD1. This CDR3 contains 13 residues. Germline V gives CDR1 MNHEY, CDR2 SMNVEV (reference sequence). The trim removed 6 bases at V and 9 bases at J, leaving 6 bases unmatched. CDR3 DNA sequence: TGTGCCAGCAGAGGGACAGGGCTGTTGCCCCAGCATTTT. This translates into CASRGTGLLPQHF.